This T cell receptor beta chain was recorded in a study of blood T cells in healthy people across ages. Whole-study results and caveats: More naive CD4+ cells and higher diversity were found in long-lived than in aged donors. With naive T cell percentage, TCR beta diversity showed a strong correlation. Age showed a roughly linear inverse relationship with TCR beta diversity per million T cells.

Turning to this clonotype: Its target is not known.

Germline-derived CDR1 and CDR2 are SEHNR and FQNEAQ (reference sequence). V dropped 6 bases and J dropped 8 bases, with 13 bases sitting between them. CDR3 length equals 13 residues. Next came a second PCR, run for 7 to 11 cycles, which used a sample-barcoded 5' primer along with a J-beta primer mix. TCRdb ran MiXCR on the 5' RACE reads and lists one entry per CDR3 protein. The sample has roughly 1,100,000 distinct CDR3 sequences, under 30% seen once; the top ten hold approximately 0.7%. Separately, the same data were catalogued under a study of T cells of mothers and their children.

The sample was blood. This chain links TRBV7-9 with TRBJ1-4; D not resolved. The receptor's source is a girl aged 2 to 9 in good health. CDR3 residues: CASRVLEKEKLFF. The DNA of the CDR3 is TGTGCCAGCAGGGTCCTTGAGAAGGAAAAACTGTTTTTT. Drawing the rest from reference TRBV7-9 and TRBJ1-4, the complete variable domain is DTGVSQNPRHKITKRGQNVTFRCDPISEHNRLYWYRQTLGQGPEFLTYFQNEAQLEKSRLLSDRFSAERPKGSFSTLEIQRTEQGDSAMYLCASRVLEKEKLFFGSGTQLSVL.